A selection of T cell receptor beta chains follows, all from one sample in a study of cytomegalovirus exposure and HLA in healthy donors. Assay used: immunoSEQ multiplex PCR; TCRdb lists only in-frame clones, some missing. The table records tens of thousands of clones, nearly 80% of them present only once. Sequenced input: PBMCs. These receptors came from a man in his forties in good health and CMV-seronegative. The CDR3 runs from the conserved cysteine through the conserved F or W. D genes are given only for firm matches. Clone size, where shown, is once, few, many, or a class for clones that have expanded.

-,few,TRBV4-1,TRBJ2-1,CASSQGLGLPDNEQFF,TGCGCCAGCAGCCAAGGCTTGGGCCTCCCGGACAATGAGCAGTTCTTC
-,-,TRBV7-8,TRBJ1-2,CASSLGTAWEQDDLYGYTF,TGTGCCAGCAGCTTAGGGACCGCTTGGGAGCAGGACGACCTCTACGGCTACACCTTC
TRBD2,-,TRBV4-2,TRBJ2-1,CASSQERERSYNEQFF,TGTGCCAGCAGCCAAGAGCGGGAGAGGTCCTACAATGAGCAGTTCTTC
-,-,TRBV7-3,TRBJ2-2,CASSLVQTGELFF,TGTGCCAGCAGCTTAGTACAAACCGGGGAGCTGTTTTTT
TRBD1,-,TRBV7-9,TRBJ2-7,CASSPLAGGKYEQYF,TGTGCCAGCAGCCCTCTGGCAGGGGGCAAGTACGAGCAGTACTTC
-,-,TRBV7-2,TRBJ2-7,CASSGSGYEQYF,TGTGCCAGCAGCGGGAGCGGCTACGAGCAGTACTTC
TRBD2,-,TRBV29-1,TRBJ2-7,CSAAKAGGLYEQYF,TGCAGCGCCGCTAAGGCGGGAGGGCTCTACGAGCAGTACTTC
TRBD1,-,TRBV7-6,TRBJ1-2,CASSLDGTGGSGYTF,TGTGCCAGCAGCTTAGATGGGACAGGGGGGTCTGGCTACACCTTC
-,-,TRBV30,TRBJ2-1,CAWSKGREEGEQFF,TGTGCCTGGAGTAAGGGCAGGGAGGAAGGTGAGCAGTTCTTC
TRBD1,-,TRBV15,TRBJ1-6,CATSRTGVSYNSPLHF,TGTGCCACCAGCAGGACAGGGGTTTCCTATAATTCACCCCTCCACTTT
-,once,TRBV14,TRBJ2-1,CASSLKPGLGQFF,TGTGCCAGCAGCCTAAAACCGGGACTCGGGCAGTTCTTC
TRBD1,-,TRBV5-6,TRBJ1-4,CASSIQQGNWEKLFF,TGTGCCAGCAGCATTCAACAGGGGAATTGGGAAAAACTGTTTTTT
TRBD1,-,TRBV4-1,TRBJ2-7,CASSQGIPGQGSYEQYF,TGCGCCAGCAGCCAAGGCATACCGGGACAGGGATCCTACGAGCAGTACTTC
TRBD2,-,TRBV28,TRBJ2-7,CASPPSGRAIHEQYF,TGTGCCAGCCCCCCTAGCGGGAGGGCCATCCACGAGCAGTACTTC
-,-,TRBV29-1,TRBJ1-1,CSVRLTDTEAFF,TGCAGCGTTCGACTCACTGACACTGAAGCTTTCTTT
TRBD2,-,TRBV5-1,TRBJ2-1,CASSLGAGAYNEQFF,TGCGCCAGCAGCTTGGGGGCGGGAGCCTACAATGAGCAGTTCTTC
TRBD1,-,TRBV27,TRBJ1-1,CASLHWTGTDTEAFF,TGTGCCAGTCTCCACTGGACAGGAACGGACACTGAAGCTTTCTTT
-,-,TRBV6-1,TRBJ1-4,CASSEFVGAGANEKLFF,TGTGCCAGCAGTGAATTTGTGGGGGCCGGTGCTAATGAAAAACTGTTTTTT
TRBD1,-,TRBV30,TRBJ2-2,CAWSDPRDRNTGELFF,TGTGCCTGGAGTGACCCCCGGGACAGAAACACAGGGGAGCTGTTTTTT
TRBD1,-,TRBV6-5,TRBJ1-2,CASSLGQHYGYTF,TGTGCCAGCAGTTTGGGACAGCACTATGGCTACACCTTC
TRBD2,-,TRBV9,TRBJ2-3,CASSVGAGGTDTQYF,TGTGCCAGCAGCGTAGGGGCGGGAGGGACAGATACGCAGTATTTT
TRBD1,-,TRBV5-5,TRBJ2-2,CASSSRQGNTGELFF,TGTGCCAGCAGCAGTCGACAGGGGAACACCGGGGAGCTGTTTTTT
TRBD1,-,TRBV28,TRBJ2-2,CASSLVGGFAGELFF,TGTGCCAGCAGTTTAGTAGGGGGCTTTGCCGGGGAGCTGTTTTTT
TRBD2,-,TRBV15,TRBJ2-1,CATSRYSGRARNEQFF,TGTGCCACCAGCAGATATAGCGGGAGGGCCAGAAATGAGCAGTTCTTC
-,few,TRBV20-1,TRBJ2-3,CSAAADTQYF,TGCAGCGCAGCGGCAGATACGCAGTATTTT
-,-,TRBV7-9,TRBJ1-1,CASSHRNTEAFF,TGTGCCAGCAGCCACAGAAACACTGAAGCTTTCTTT
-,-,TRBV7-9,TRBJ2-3,CASSLGVVNTQYF,TGTGCCAGCAGCTTAGGCGTGGTTAATACGCAGTATTTT
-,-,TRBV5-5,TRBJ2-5,CASSPRGGIGTQYF,TGTGCCAGCAGCCCCCGGGGAGGAATTGGGACCCAGTACTTC